Presented here are 19 T cell receptor beta chains from one specimen sequenced in a study of blood T cell repertoires in COVID-19 (TCRdb year 2020). Receptor amplification or capture employed the immunoSEQ multiplex PCR assay. TCRdb took this table from immuneACCESS and kept in-frame rearrangements with V and J called. Such tables lack part of the clones; where checked against another copy, unresolved V genes explain under half of the gap, and the rest is unexplained. This sample is represented by some 260,000 clones; approximately 90% of them were singletons. Around 2.2% of the sample belongs to the ten largest clones. Sequenced material: peripheral blood. The receptors come from a woman aged 35 to 49 who had recovered from COVID-19.

This clone has only a few counts. The rearrangement links TRBV27 to TRBJ1-2; no reliable D call. Trimming pared 5 bases from V and 4 bases from J, leaving 17 bases between. This CDR3 is built from 15 residues. Germline assignment: CDR1 MNHEY and CDR2 SMNVEV (reference sequence). CDR3 DNA sequence: TGTGCCAGCAGTGGATCGGCCAACGGAGCCTATGGCTACACCTTC. This translates into CASSGSANGAYGYTF.

V is TRBV11-3 and J is TRBJ2-3; D is uncertain. CDR1 is SGHNT, CDR2 YENEEA, per germline. V was pared by 1 base and J by 3 bases, with 14 bases between. CDR3 length equals 16 residues. The CDR3 coding sequence is TGTGCCAGCAGCTTAGGTAGGCGCGAGGAGACAGATACGCAGTATTTT. This translates into CASSLGRREETDTQYF.

The chain carries TRBV5-1 and TRBJ1-5, with D maybe TRBD1 (6 bases). CDR3 length: 14 amino acids. Germline loops: CDR1 SGHRS, CDR2 YFSETQ. Trimming removed 1 base at V and 5 bases at J, with 10 bases between. CDR3 bases: TGCGCCAGCAGCTTGACAGGGTACTATCAGCCCCAGCATTTT. Translation: CASSLTGYYQPQHF.

This clone has a handful of counts. J is TRBJ2-2 and V is TRBV6-1; TRBD1 agrees at 7 bases. In germline, CDR1 is MNHNS, CDR2 SASEGT. CDR3 size: 13 residues. V gave up 8 bases and J gave up 8 bases; unmatched junction bases: 8. Here the CDR3 reads CASGNPGQGELFF. CDR3 bases: TGTGCCAGCGGAAACCCGGGACAGGGGGAGCTGTTTTTT.

The rearrangement links TRBV25-1 to TRBJ1-1; D is possibly TRBD1 (5 bases). Germline values: CDR1 MGHDK, CDR2 SYGVNS. The length of the CDR3 is 13 residues. Trimming removed 5 bases at V and 1 base at J, with 8 bases between. The CDR3 nucleotides are TGTGCCAGCAGTCCCGGGGGGAACACTGAAGCTTTCTTT. Its protein is CASSPGGNTEAFF.

V is TRBV4-3 and J is TRBJ1-2; D remains ambiguous. V gave up 1 base and J gave up 2 bases, with 17 bases separating them. The germline V gene encodes CDR1 LGHNA and CDR2 YSLEER. The CDR3 covers 17 residues. The CDR3 DNA reads as TGCGCCAGCAGCCAAGCGAGCTCGAGGGAAACAAACTATGGCTACACCTTC. Its translation is CASSQASSRETNYGYTF.

The chain recombines TRBV5-8 with TRBJ1-5; 9 bases fit TRBD1. The CDR3 extends over 16 amino acids. CDR1 and CDR2 from the germline V gene are SGHTS and YDEGEE. V was clipped by 4 bases and J by 2 bases; unmatched bases: 7. The CDR3 region is CASSPGRDRGNQPQHF. The DNA of the CDR3 is TGTGCCAGCAGCCCCGGCCGGGACAGGGGCAATCAGCCCCAGCATTTT.

The chain links TRBV7-9 to TRBJ2-3; TRBD1 matches 11 bases. The CDR3 covers 16 residues. The germline V gene encodes CDR1 SEHNR and CDR2 FQNEAQ (reference sequence). V trimming: 5 bases; J trimming: 3 bases; junction bases outside the gene matches: 7. The DNA for the CDR3 is TGTGCCAGCAGCGTAGACCGGGACAGGGGGACAGATACGCAGTATTTT. Translated, it gives CASSVDRDRGTDTQYF.

The chain carries TRBV7-2 and TRBJ2-1, with D hard to call. With 5 bases removed from V and 0 bases from J, the gap between germline ends came to 17 bases. The CDR3 length is 17 residues. Germline V gene lookup returns CDR1 SGHTA and CDR2 FQGNSA. CDR3 protein: CASSNQPTASSYNEQFF. The CDR3 DNA reads as TGTGCCAGCAGCAACCAACCGACTGCCTCCTCCTACAATGAGCAGTTCTTC. Full variable domain (outside the CDR3, taken from reference TRBV7-2 and TRBJ2-1): GAGVSQSPSNKVTEKGKDVELRCDPISGHTALYWYRQSLGQGLEFLIYFQGNSAPDKSGLPSDRFSAERTGGSVSTLTIQRTQQEDSAVYLCASSNQPTASSYNEQFFGPGTRLTVL.

This clone was detected only once. CDR3: CASSSRQGNYGYTF. The CDR3 coding sequence is TGTGCCAGCAGTTCGCGACAGGGCAACTATGGCTACACCTTC. This chain joins TRBV27 and TRBJ1-2; 7 bases are shared with TRBD1. The CDR3 totals 14 residues. Trimming cost V 4 bases and J 2 bases; bases outside gene matches: 4. Germline CDR1 and CDR2: MNHEY and SMNVEV (reference sequence).

Here the CDR3 reads CATSAPLAGHYEQYF. For the CDR3, the DNA is TGTGCCACCAGTGCCCCTCTAGCGGGTCACTACGAGCAGTACTTC. The genes are TRBV24-1 and TRBJ2-7; 8 bases map to TRBD2. Per the germline V gene, CDR1 is KGHDR and CDR2 is SFDVKD. The CDR3 loop spans 15 amino acids. V lost 5 bases to trimming and J lost 3 bases; unmatched junction nucleotides: 8.

The V gene is TRBV19, the J gene TRBJ2-4; tentatively, D is TRBD1 (5 bases). Deletions cut 5 bases from V and 0 bases from J, with 14 bases between. CDR3 length: 16 residues. Germline CDR1 LNHDA, CDR2 SQIVND (reference sequence). The CDR3 bases are TGTGCCAGTAGTCTCCAGGGCCCCCTAGCCAAAAACATTCAGTACTTC. Translated, it gives CASSLQGPLAKNIQYF. Full variable domain (outside the CDR3, taken from reference TRBV19 and TRBJ2-4): DGGITQSPKYLFRKEGQNVTLSCEQNLNHDAMYWYRQDPGQGLRLIYYSQIVNDFQKGDIAEGYSVSREKKESFPLTVTSAQKNPTAFYLCASSLQGPLAKNIQYFGAGTRLSVL.

The CDR3 loop reads CASSISNTGELFF. The CDR3 bases are TGTGCCAGCAGTATCTCGAACACCGGGGAGCTGTTTTTT. The rearrangement uses TRBV27 and TRBJ2-2; no definite D call. The CDR3 is 13 residues long. The V end was cut by 5 bases, the J end by 0 bases, with 4 bases between. In germline, CDR1 is MNHEY, CDR2 SMNVEV (reference sequence).

The CDR3 spells CASSRGLPNTGELFF. The CDR3 region has the DNA TGTGCCAGCTCACGGGGACTACCCAACACCGGGGAGCTGTTTTTT. The J gene is TRBJ2-2, the V gene TRBV18; 7 nucleotides match TRBD2. Germline-derived CDR1 and CDR2 are KGHSH and LQKENI. Germline trimming cut 4 bases from V and 2 bases from J; bases unmatched to any gene: 4. The CDR3 sequence is 15 residues long. Full variable domain (outside the CDR3, taken from reference TRBV18 and TRBJ2-2): NAGVMQNPRHLVRRRGQEARLRCSPMKGHSHVYWYRQLPEEGLKFMVYLQKENIIDESGMPKERFSAEFPKEGPSILRIQQVVRGDSAAYFCASSRGLPNTGELFFGEGSRLTVL.

The rearrangement uses TRBV11-3 and TRBJ1-1; D gene uncertain. Germline V gives CDR1 SGHNT, CDR2 YENEEA. The CDR3 has 14 amino acids. The V gene lost 0 bases and the J gene lost 1 base, with 6 bases spanning the gap. CDR3 coding DNA: TGTGCCAGCAGCTTAGAGGGCAGGAACACTGAAGCTTTCTTT. It encodes CASSLEGRNTEAFF.

The chain combines TRBV19 with TRBJ2-1; D gene uncertain. Trimming stripped 1 base from V and 4 bases from J, with 11 bases between. Germline V gene lookup returns CDR1 LNHDA and CDR2 SQIVND (reference sequence). The length of the CDR3 is 15 residues. The CDR3 sequence is CASSIAQLGYNEQFF. CDR3 DNA: TGTGCCAGTAGTATAGCGCAGCTCGGGTACAATGAGCAGTTCTTC.

V gene TRBV6-1 combines with J gene TRBJ1-2; 9 bases match TRBD1. The CDR3 length is 14 residues. Unmatched junction bases numbered 6, after V lost 2 bases and J lost 8 bases. CDR1 is MNHNS and CDR2 is SASEGT in the germline V gene. The DNA of the CDR3 is TGTGCCAGCAGTGAATTGGTGGACAGGGGCGGCTACACCTTC. This translates into CASSELVDRGGYTF.

J is TRBJ1-3 and V is TRBV6-5; 8 bases fit TRBD1. V dropped 6 bases and J dropped 0; count of bases not matched to a gene: 4. The CDR3 has 15 residues. Germline assignment: CDR1 MNHEY and CDR2 SVGAGI. CDR3 region: CASRATGGSGNTIYF. The DNA for the CDR3 is TGTGCCAGCAGGGCAACAGGGGGCTCTGGAAACACCATATATTTT.

The genes are TRBV6-5 and TRBJ1-2, with TRBD1 as a possible D gene (6 bases). CDR3 length: 14 residues. From germline, CDR1 is MNHEY and CDR2 SVGAGI. The V end lost 5 bases, the J end lost 7 bases, and 17 bases lay between the germline ends. CDR3 in amino acids: CASSPRTGLIGYTF. The CDR3, as DNA: TGTGCCAGCAGTCCACGCACAGGGTTAATTGGCTACACCTTC.